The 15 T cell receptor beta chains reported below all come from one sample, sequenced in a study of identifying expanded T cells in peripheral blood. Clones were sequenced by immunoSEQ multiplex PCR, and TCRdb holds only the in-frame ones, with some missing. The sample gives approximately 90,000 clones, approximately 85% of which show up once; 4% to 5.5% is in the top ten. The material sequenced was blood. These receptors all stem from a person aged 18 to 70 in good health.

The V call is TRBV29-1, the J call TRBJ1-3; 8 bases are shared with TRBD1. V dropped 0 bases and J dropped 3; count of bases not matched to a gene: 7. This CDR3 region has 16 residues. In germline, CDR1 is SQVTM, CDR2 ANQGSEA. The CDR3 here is CSVEDDRGVLGNTIYF. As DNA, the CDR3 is TGCAGCGTTGAAGATGACAGGGGCGTCCTTGGAAACACCATATATTTT.

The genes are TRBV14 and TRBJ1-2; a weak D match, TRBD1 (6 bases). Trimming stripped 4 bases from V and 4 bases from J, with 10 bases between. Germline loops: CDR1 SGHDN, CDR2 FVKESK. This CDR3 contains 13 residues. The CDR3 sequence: CASSPDRSYGYTF. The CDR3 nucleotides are TGTGCCAGCAGCCCTGACAGGTCCTATGGCTACACCTTC.

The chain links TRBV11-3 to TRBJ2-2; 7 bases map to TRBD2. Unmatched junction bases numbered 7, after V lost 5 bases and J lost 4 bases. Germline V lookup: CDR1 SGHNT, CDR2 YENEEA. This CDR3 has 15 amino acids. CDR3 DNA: TGTGCCAGCAGCAGAGGGAGGGTGGGCACCGGGGAGCTGTTTTTT. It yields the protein CASSRGRVGTGELFF.

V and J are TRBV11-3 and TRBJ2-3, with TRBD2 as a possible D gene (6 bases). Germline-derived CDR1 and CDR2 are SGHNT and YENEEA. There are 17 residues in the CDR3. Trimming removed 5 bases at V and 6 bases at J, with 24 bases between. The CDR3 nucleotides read TGTGCCAGCAGCATGGGCCTCACCGGGAGTCCATTCGATACGCAGTATTTT. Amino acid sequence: CASSMGLTGSPFDTQYF.

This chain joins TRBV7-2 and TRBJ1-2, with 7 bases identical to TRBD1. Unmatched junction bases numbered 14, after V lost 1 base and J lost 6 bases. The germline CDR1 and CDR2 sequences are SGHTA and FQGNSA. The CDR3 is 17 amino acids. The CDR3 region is CASSLEAGTVQQDGYTF. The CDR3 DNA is TGTGCCAGCAGCTTAGAGGCCGGGACAGTGCAACAGGATGGCTACACCTTC.

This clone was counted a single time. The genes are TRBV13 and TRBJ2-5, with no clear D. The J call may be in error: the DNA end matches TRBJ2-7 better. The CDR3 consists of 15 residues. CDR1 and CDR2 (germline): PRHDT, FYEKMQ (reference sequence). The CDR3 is CASSLGLVRSYEQYF. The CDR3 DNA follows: TGTGCCAGCAGCTTAGGCCTGGTTCGATCCTACGAGCAGTACTTC.

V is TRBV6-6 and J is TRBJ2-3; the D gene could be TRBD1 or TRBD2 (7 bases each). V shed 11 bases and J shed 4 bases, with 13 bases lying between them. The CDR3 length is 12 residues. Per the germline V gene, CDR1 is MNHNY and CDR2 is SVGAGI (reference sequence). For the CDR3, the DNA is TGTGCCCACAGGGGAGGGTCAGATACGCAGTATTTT. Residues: CAHRGGSDTQYF.

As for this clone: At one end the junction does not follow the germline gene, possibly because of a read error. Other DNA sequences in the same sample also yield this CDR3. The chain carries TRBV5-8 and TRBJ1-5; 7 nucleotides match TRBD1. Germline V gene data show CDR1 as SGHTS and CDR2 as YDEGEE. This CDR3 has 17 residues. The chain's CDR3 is CASSSGSGGQSNQPQHF. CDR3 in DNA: TGTGCCAGCAGCTCGGGCTCAGGGGGGCAAAGCAATCAGCCCCAGCACTTT.

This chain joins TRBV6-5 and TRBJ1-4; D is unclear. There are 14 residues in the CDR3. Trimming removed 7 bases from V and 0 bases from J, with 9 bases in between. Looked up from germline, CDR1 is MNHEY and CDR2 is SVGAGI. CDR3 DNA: TGTGCCAGCAAAGCTCCTGCAACTAATGAAAAACTGTTTTTT. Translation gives CASKAPATNEKLFF.

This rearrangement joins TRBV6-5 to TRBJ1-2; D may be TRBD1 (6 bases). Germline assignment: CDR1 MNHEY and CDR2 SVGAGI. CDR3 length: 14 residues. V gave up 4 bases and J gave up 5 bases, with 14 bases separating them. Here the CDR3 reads CASSSRRGLYGYTF. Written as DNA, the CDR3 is TGTGCCAGCAGTTCGCGCAGGGGCCTGTATGGCTACACCTTC.

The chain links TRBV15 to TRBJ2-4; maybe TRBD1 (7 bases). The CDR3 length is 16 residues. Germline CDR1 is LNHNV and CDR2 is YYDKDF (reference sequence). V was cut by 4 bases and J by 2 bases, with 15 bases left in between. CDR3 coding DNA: TGTGCCACCAGCACCAGACAGGGCGGGACCAAAAACATTCAGTACTTC. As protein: CATSTRQGGTKNIQYF. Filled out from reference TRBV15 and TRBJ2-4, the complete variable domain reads DAMVIQNPRYQVTQFGKPVTLSCSQTLNHNVMYWYQQKSSQAPKLLFHYYDKDFNNEADTPDNFQSRRPNTSFCFLDIRSPGLGDTAMYLCATSTRQGGTKNIQYFGAGTRLSVL.

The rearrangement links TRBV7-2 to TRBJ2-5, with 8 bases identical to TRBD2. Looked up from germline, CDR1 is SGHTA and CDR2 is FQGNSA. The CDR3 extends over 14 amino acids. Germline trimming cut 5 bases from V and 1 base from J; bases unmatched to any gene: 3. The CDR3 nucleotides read TGTGCCAGCAGCCAAACTAGCGGCCAAGAGACCCAGTACTTC. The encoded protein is CASSQTSGQETQYF.

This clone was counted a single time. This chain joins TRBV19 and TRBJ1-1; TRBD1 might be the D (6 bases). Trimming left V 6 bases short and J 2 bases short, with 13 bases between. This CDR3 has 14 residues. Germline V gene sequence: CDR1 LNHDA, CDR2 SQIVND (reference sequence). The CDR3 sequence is CASSRMGANTEAFF. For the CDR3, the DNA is TGTGCCAGTAGCAGAATGGGGGCTAACACTGAAGCTTTCTTT.

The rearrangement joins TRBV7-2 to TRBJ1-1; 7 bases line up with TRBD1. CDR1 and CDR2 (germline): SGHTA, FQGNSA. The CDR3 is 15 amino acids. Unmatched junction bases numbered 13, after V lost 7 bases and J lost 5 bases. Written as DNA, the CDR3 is TGTGCCAGCAAGTCTAAGACAGGGAGAGAAACTGAAGCTTTCTTT. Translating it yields CASKSKTGRETEAFF. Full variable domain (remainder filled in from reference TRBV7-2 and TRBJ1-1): GAGVSQSPSNKVTEKGKDVELRCDPISGHTALYWYRQSLGQGLEFLIYFQGNSAPDKSGLPSDRFSAERTGGSVSTLTIQRTQQEDSAVYLCASKSKTGRETEAFFGQGTRLTVV.

The DNA of the CDR3 is TGTGCCAGCTGCCAAATGAACACTGAAGCTTTCTTT. It is translated as CASCQMNTEAFF. The chain recombines TRBV6-5 with TRBJ1-1; no clear D. Germline CDR1 MNHEY, CDR2 SVGAGI. The CDR3 covers 12 residues. Trimming left V 8 bases short and J 0 bases short, with 7 bases between.